The source of this T cell receptor (beta chain) is a study of CXCR4 blockade with PD-1 therapy in pancreatic cancer (dated by TCRdb to the late 2010s). About the full investigation: The study analyzed resected pancreatic ductal adenocarcinoma using both multiplex immunohistochemistry and TCRbeta immunosequencing, alongside ex vivo slice culture that tested PD-1 and CXCR4 blockade. To look at intratumoral heterogeneity, the researchers TCR-sequenced two geographically distinct regions from each of 6 tumors. What the research found in general, with its limitations: Only TCRbeta chains were sequenced, so true antigen-specificity overlap of convergent dominant clones remained unconfirmed pending paired alpha-beta single-cell sequencing. A strong correlation was found between amino acid clone frequency and the number of distinct nucleotide rearrangements encoding each amino acid clone, suggesting convergent selection by common tumor antigens. Tumors had clonal expansion, with a mean productive clonality of about 0.15 compared with about 0.05 in healthy blood, yet clonality showed no correlation with survival.

Unmatched junction bases come to 17, with V trimmed by 7 bases and J by 1 base. From a lookup of the germline V gene, CDR1 and CDR2 are MDHEN and SYDVKM. Including cysteine and phenylalanine, the CDR3 has 18 amino acids. The retained sequence is limited to the CDR3, 54 bases, with the frame set at the first base. The archived tumor blocks were obtained from patients to whom no neoadjuvant therapy had been administered before resection. The preserved-tissue arm of the study used about 30 surgical resection samples from around 26 previously untreated pancreatic ductal adenocarcinoma patients. For the resection arm, DNA was extracted from ten 5-micron curls of FFPE tumor adjacent to the multiplex immunohistochemistry slide. This clone turned up a few times. What antigen it recognizes has not been identified. No base-level quality is on record; no much larger clone is a single base apart. TCRbeta CDR3 regions were immunosequenced from extracted DNA using the immunoSEQ Assay at Adaptive Biotechnologies. As for how the authors treated the data: To measure the absolute abundance of each unique TCRbeta CDR3, the sequences were collapsed and filtered. Clonality was calculated as 1 minus Pielou's evenness, using only productive in-frame rearrangements. For regional overlap, the top 100 nucleotide rearrangements were followed across paired samples, and the Morisita index was used to compare paired samples against unrelated samples. The immunoSEQ Rearrangement Details tool was used to assess convergence of nucleotide rearrangements onto identical amino acid sequences. TCRdb carries this immuneACCESS record with in-frame sequences only. Its versions omit some clonotypes, under half of them owing to an unresolved V gene in the studies checked, with the rest unexplained. V and J calls plus clone size are reproduced from that table; the DNA served to infer D and trimming. The sample has about 5,200 clones on record, 55% of them singletons. 6.6% of the sample goes to the ten largest clones.

The V and J segments used are TRBV28 and TRBJ1-1, with 8 bases in between that match TRBD1. The sample was tumor tissue. The TCR sequence derives from a human donor with pancreatic ductal adenocarcinoma. The nucleotide sequence is given as TGTGCCAGCACCCCCCGCGGTTATTACGACAGGGGGAACACTGAAGCTTTCTTT. This translates into CASTPRGYYDRGNTEAFF.